Below are 24 T cell receptor beta chains sequenced from a single sample in a study of cytomegalovirus exposure and HLA in healthy donors. The PCR ran on 60 Vbeta and 13 Jbeta primers. The table came from immunoSEQ multiplex PCR; TCRdb's copy has only in-frame clones and leaves some out. Recorded for this sample: roughly 120,000 clones. Sequencing used PBMCs. These receptors were obtained from a young man in good health and CMV-seronegative.

The chain links TRBV11-2 to TRBJ2-5; tentative D call: TRBD2 (6 bases). This CDR3 comprises 15 residues. In germline, CDR1 is SGHAT, CDR2 FQNNGV. Between the trimmed V and J ends, which lost 1 base and 1 base, there was a span of 10 bases. This chain's CDR3 is CASSLGGRGQETQYF. The DNA of the CDR3 is TGTGCCAGCAGCTTAGGAGGGCGGGGCCAAGAGACCCAGTACTTC.

The gene calls are TRBV5-1 and TRBJ1-1; a weak D match, TRBD1 (6 bases). CDR1 SGHRS and CDR2 YFSETQ come from the germline V gene. The CDR3 runs to 13 residues. V gave up 6 bases and J gave up 4 bases, with 13 bases separating them. CDR3 nucleotide sequence: TGCGCCAGCACCCGGGGAGGGGGCACTGAAGCTTTCTTT. Amino acids: CASTRGGGTEAFF.

The V gene is TRBV27, the J gene TRBJ1-5; a possible D gene is TRBD1 (6 bases). V was trimmed by 6 bases and J by 4 bases, leaving 16 bases between them. The CDR3 totals 15 residues. Germline CDR1 is MNHEY and CDR2 is SMNVEV (reference sequence). The CDR3 DNA sequence: TGTGCCAGCAGAACGGGGGGCCCCAAAAATCAGCCCCAGCATTTT. It yields the protein CASRTGGPKNQPQHF.

The chain combines TRBV6-5 with TRBJ2-5; a weak D match, TRBD2 (6 bases). V was shortened by 2 bases and J by 7 bases, with 14 bases between the two germline ends. The CDR3 length is 14 residues. Germline V gene sequence: CDR1 MNHEY, CDR2 SVGAGI. The CDR3 sequence: CASSYTGGVRTQYF. The CDR3 DNA reads as TGTGCCAGCAGTTACACCGGAGGGGTCCGGACCCAGTACTTC.

The chain has TRBV5-1 and TRBJ2-7, with D possibly matching TRBD1 (6 bases). Germline CDR1 reads SGHRS; CDR2 reads YFSETQ. The V and J ends lost 4 bases and 6 bases respectively, with 17 bases between them. The length of the CDR3 is 14 residues. CDR3: CASSPGTILGEQYF. Here the CDR3 DNA reads TGCGCCAGCAGCCCCGGGACAATTCTCGGCGAGCAGTACTTC.

The genes are TRBV19 and TRBJ1-2; TRBD1 matches at 9 bases. Trimming cost V 4 bases and J 6 bases; bases outside gene matches: 6. This CDR3 region has 14 residues. The germline gives CDR1 LNHDA, CDR2 SQIVND (reference sequence). The CDR3 bases are TGTGCCAGTAGTACCCTCGGACAGGGGCATGGCTACACCTTC. Translated: CASSTLGQGHGYTF. Looking up the rest from reference TRBV19 and TRBJ1-2 gives the full variable domain: DGGITQSPKYLFRKEGQNVTLSCEQNLNHDAMYWYRQDPGQGLRLIYYSQIVNDFQKGDIAEGYSVSREKKESFPLTVTSAQKNPTAFYLCASSTLGQGHGYTFGSGTRLTVV.

The chain has TRBV7-9 and TRBJ2-1; 12 bases are a match to TRBD2. V lost 5 bases and J lost 6; bases outside the gene matches: 5. The CDR3 is 15 amino acids. The germline V gene has CDR1 SEHNR and CDR2 FQNEAQ (reference sequence). DNA of the CDR3: TGTGCCAGCAGCCGACTAGCGGGAGCATCCAATGAGCAGTTCTTC. Translating gives CASSRLAGASNEQFF.

The chain joins TRBV5-1 to TRBJ1-5; tentative D call: TRBD1 (5 bases). Looked up from germline, CDR1 is SGHRS and CDR2 is YFSETQ. Trimming stripped 5 bases from V and 8 bases from J, with 11 bases between. The CDR3 contains 12 residues. As DNA, the CDR3 is TGCGCCAGCAGTGGGGCCAGAAAGCCCCAGCATTTT. Encoded protein: CASSGARKPQHF.

The CDR3: CASTPLPLAGHTDTQYF. For the CDR3, the DNA is TGCGCCAGCACCCCCCTACCACTAGCGGGCCACACAGATACGCAGTATTTT. The chain has TRBV5-1 and TRBJ2-3; 9 bases are a match to TRBD2. The V gene end was trimmed by 6 bases and the J gene end by 2 bases; junction bases not matched to a gene: 13. This CDR3 region has 17 residues. The V gene's germline CDR1 is SGHRS and CDR2 YFSETQ. Supplemented by reference TRBV5-1 and TRBJ2-3, the full variable domain reads KAGVTQTPRYLIKTRGQQVTLSCSPISGHRSVSWYQQTPGQGLQFLFEYFSETQRNKGNFPGRFSGRQFSNSRSEMNVSTLELGDSALYLCASTPLPLAGHTDTQYFGPGTRLTVL.

This rearrangement joins TRBV10-1 to TRBJ2-1; 8 bases are a match to TRBD1. The length of the CDR3 is 15 residues. J was trimmed by 7 bases and V by 1 base; bases with no gene match: 6. Germline CDR1 is WNHNN and CDR2 is SYGVQD (reference sequence). The CDR3 sequence: CASSEYTGGKNEQFF. As DNA, the CDR3 is TGCGCCAGCAGTGAGTATACAGGGGGAAAAAATGAGCAGTTCTTC.

As regards this clone: The same CDR3 arises from other DNA sequences in this sample as well. J is TRBJ1-5 and V is TRBV27; no definite D call. CDR1 is MNHEY and CDR2 is SMNVEV in the germline V gene (reference sequence). This CDR3 contains 13 residues. V was trimmed by 5 bases and J by 0 bases, leaving 5 bases between them. The CDR3 spells CASSPYSNQPQHF. The CDR3 DNA follows: TGTGCCAGCAGTCCCTATAGCAATCAGCCCCAGCATTTT.

The rearrangement links TRBV19 to TRBJ2-3; 14 nucleotides line up with TRBD2. With V trimmed by 7 bases and J by 4 bases, 22 bases remained unmatched. The CDR3 is 21 residues long. Germline CDR1 reads LNHDA; CDR2 reads SQIVND (reference sequence). Here the CDR3 DNA reads TGTGCCAGTAATCGCGGACTACGCGCGACTAGCGGGAGGGTTGTGCCAGATACGCAGTATTTT. It yields the protein CASNRGLRATSGRVVPDTQYF.

The chain is built from TRBV5-5 and TRBJ2-6, with D maybe TRBD2 (5 bases). The CDR3 runs 15 residues. Germline V CDR1 and CDR2: SGHKS, YYEKEE (reference sequence). V lost 2 bases and J 2 bases, leaving 8 bases between the germline ends. CDR3 coding DNA: TGTGCCAGCAGCTTTCCCGGGGCTGGGGCCAACGTCCTGACTTTC. This encodes CASSFPGAGANVLTF.

The chain combines TRBV28 with TRBJ2-3; 10 bases align to TRBD2. The V and J ends lost 8 bases and 8 bases, in that order; junction bases with no gene match: 7. CDR1 and CDR2 from the germline V gene are MDHEN and SYDVKM. This CDR3 has 13 amino acids. CDR3: CASQREGGGTQYF. DNA of the CDR3: TGTGCCAGCCAGCGGGAGGGAGGAGGTACGCAGTATTTT.

V is TRBV9 and J is TRBJ2-2; TRBD2 matches at 7 bases. Per the germline V gene, CDR1 is SGDLS and CDR2 is YYNGEE. The CDR3 consists of 15 residues. V lost 3 bases and J lost 4; bases outside the gene matches: 6. The CDR3 nucleotides read TGTGCCAGCAGCGGCGGACTAGTGAGCACCGGGGAGCTGTTTTTT. Its translation: CASSGGLVSTGELFF. Complete variable domain (other parts from reference TRBV9 and TRBJ2-2): DSGVTQTPKHLITATGQRVTLRCSPRSGDLSVYWYQQSLDQGLQFLIQYYNGEERAKGNILERFSAQQFPDLHSELNLSSLELGDSALYFCASSGGLVSTGELFFGEGSRLTVL.

This chain links TRBV13 with TRBJ2-7; maybe TRBD1 (6 bases). CDR1 is PRHDT, CDR2 FYEKMQ, per germline (reference sequence). CDR3 length: 12 residues. Trimming removed 8 bases from V and 1 base from J, with 9 bases in between. CDR3 bases: TGTGCCAGCGGGGGCGGGTCCTACGAGCAGTACTTC. The encoded protein is CASGGGSYEQYF. Supplemented by reference TRBV13 and TRBJ2-7, the full variable domain reads AAGVIQSPRHLIKEKRETATLKCYPIPRHDTVYWYQQGPGQDPQFLISFYEKMQSDKGSIPDRFSAQQFSDYHSELNMSSLELGDSALYFCASGGGSYEQYFGPGTRLTVT.

V usage is TRBV5-1 and J usage is TRBJ2-7; TRBD1 matches at 12 bases. V was pared by 4 bases and J by 3 bases, with 11 bases of the junction left unmatched. Germline assignment: CDR1 SGHRS and CDR2 YFSETQ. The CDR3 spans 17 residues. CDR3 protein: CASSPGQGAPPRYEQYF. The CDR3 DNA is TGCGCCAGCAGCCCGGGACAGGGGGCACCCCCTCGCTACGAGCAGTACTTC.

The chain combines TRBV15 with TRBJ2-7; TRBD2 might be the D (7 bases). This CDR3 contains 19 residues. The germline CDR1 and CDR2 sequences are LNHNV and YYDKDF (reference sequence). With 0 bases removed from V and 4 bases from J, the gap between germline ends came to 25 bases. The DNA for the CDR3 is TGTGCCACCAGCAGAGAGGGGGGGGCGAGACCGGGACCTCGATACGAGCAGTACTTC. Its protein product is CATSREGGARPGPRYEQYF.

J is TRBJ2-2 and V is TRBV7-8; 12 bases are shared with TRBD2. The germline gives CDR1 SGHVS, CDR2 FQNEAQ. The CDR3 extends over 18 amino acids. After removal of 1 base from V and 2 bases from J, the junction contained 5 bases not matched to a gene. CDR3 sequence: CASSLVGGLAGNTGELFF. The CDR3 DNA is TGTGCCAGCAGCTTAGTTGGGGGACTAGCGGGTAACACCGGGGAGCTGTTTTTT.

The DNA for the CDR3 is TGCAGTGCTCAGGGGGCAACTGAAGCTTTCTTT. Its translation is CSAQGATEAFF. The chain couples TRBV20-1 to TRBJ1-1; TRBD1 matches 8 bases. Germline CDR1 DFQATT, CDR2 SNEGSKA (reference sequence). This CDR3 spans 11 amino acids. After removal of 5 bases from V and 5 bases from J, the junction contained 1 base not matched to a gene.

This rearrangement joins TRBV4-1 to TRBJ1-4, with D possibly being TRBD1 (5 bases). CDR3 length equals 16 residues. Germline CDR1 and CDR2: MGHRA and YSYEKL. V lost 0 bases, J lost 2 bases, and 10 bases lay in between. The CDR3 reads CASSQDHKGTNEKLFF. The CDR3 DNA reads as TGCGCCAGCAGCCAAGATCACAAGGGGACTAATGAAAAACTGTTTTTT.

V gene TRBV28 combines with J gene TRBJ1-2; 7 bases align to TRBD1. CDR1 MDHEN and CDR2 SYDVKM come from the germline V gene. The CDR3 has 14 residues. Germline trimming cut 7 bases from V and 8 bases from J; bases unmatched to any gene: 13. CDR3 region: CASIPTGKGRGYTF. CDR3 DNA sequence: TGTGCCAGCATTCCGACAGGGAAGGGTCGAGGCTACACCTTC.

The chain recombines TRBV10-1 with TRBJ1-1; unclear D gene. The CDR3 has 13 residues. With 5 bases removed from V and 4 bases from J, the gap between germline ends came to 11 bases. Germline V gene lookup returns CDR1 WNHNN and CDR2 SYGVQD (reference sequence). Here the CDR3 reads CASSKYRGTEAFF. CDR3 DNA: TGCGCCAGCAGTAAGTACCGGGGCACTGAAGCTTTCTTT.

The V call is TRBV6-6, the J call TRBJ1-5; D not resolved. V gave up 10 bases and J gave up 6 bases, with 25 bases separating them. The CDR3 consists of 16 residues. Germline V lookup: CDR1 MNHNY, CDR2 SVGAGI (reference sequence). The CDR3 is CAITGSNLGDSQPQHF. The CDR3 nucleotides are TGTGCCATTACGGGGTCTAACCTGGGAGATAGTCAGCCCCAGCATTTT.